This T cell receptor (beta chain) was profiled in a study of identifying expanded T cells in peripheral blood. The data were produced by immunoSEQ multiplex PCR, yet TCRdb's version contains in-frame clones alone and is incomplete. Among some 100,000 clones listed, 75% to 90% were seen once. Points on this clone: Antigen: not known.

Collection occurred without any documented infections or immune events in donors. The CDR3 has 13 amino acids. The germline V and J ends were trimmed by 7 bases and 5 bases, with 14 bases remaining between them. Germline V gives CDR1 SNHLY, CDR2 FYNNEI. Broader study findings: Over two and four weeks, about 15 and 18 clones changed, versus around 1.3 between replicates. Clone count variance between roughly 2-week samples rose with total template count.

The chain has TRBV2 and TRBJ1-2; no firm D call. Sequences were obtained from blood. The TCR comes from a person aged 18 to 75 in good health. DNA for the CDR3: TGTGCCAGCAAAGGCAGAATTACGTATGGCTACACCTTC. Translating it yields CASKGRITYGYTF.